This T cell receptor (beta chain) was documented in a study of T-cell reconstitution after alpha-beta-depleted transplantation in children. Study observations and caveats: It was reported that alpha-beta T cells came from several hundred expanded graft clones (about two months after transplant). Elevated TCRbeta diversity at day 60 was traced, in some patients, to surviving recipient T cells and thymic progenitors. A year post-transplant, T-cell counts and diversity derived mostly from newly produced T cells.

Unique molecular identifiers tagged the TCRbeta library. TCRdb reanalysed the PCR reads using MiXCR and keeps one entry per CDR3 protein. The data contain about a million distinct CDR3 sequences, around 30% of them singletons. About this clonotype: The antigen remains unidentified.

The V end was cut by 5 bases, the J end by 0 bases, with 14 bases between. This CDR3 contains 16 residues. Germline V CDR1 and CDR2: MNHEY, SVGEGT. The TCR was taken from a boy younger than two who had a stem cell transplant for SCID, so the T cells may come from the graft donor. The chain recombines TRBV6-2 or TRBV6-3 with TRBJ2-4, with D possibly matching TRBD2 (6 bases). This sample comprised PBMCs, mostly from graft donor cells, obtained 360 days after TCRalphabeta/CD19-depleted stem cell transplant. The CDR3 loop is CASSPAGLPAKNIQYF. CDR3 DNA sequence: TGTGCCAGCAGTCCCGCGGGGCTTCCAGCCAAAAACATTCAGTACTTC.